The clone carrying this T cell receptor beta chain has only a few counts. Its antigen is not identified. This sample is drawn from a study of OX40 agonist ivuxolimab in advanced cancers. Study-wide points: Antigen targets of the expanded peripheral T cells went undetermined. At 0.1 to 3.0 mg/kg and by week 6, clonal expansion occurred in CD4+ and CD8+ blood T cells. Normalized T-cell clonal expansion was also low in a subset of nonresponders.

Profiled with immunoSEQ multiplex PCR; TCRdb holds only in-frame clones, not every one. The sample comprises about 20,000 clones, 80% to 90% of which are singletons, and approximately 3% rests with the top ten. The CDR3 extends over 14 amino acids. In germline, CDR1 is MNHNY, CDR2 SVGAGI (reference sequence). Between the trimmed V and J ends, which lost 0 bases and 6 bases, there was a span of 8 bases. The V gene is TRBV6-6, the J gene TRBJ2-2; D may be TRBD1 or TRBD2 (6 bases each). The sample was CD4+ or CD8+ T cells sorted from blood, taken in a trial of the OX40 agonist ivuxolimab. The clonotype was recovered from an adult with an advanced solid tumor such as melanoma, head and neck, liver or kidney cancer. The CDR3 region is CASSYSRGAGELFF. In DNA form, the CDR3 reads TGTGCCAGCAGTTACTCGAGGGGGGCCGGGGAGCTGTTTTTT.